This T cell receptor (beta chain) was sequenced in a study of T cell repertoires in cytomegalovirus infection. Turning to the study itself: Recently identified HLA-C-restricted and well-studied HLA-B-restricted CMV epitopes were used. Both CMV infection and a matching HLA type were indicated by public TCR beta signatures. Study results and limitations: HLA-C-restricted, CMV-specific TCR beta clonotypes were dominant ex vivo.

TCRdb fed the reads into MiXCR, producing one record per CDR3 protein. The sample lists 700,000 to 850,000 distinct CDR3 sequences; 30% to 35% were seen once. Turning to this clonotype: Its antigen is as yet unknown.

This CDR3 spans 16 amino acids. Germline V gives CDR1 SGDLS, CDR2 YYNGEE. Trimming removed 0 bases from V and 0 bases from J, with 12 bases in between. The sequence was collected from a human donor in good health (CMV status not recorded). Some clones in this sample may be carry-over from other donors' samples. The specimen was cultured CD8+ T cells from PBMCs, collected from culture after CMV antigen stimulation. V is TRBV9 and J is TRBJ1-1; unclear D gene. The DNA for the CDR3 is TGTGCCAGCAGCGTAGTCGGAGGAGGAATGAACACTGAAGCTTTCTTT. It specifies CASSVVGGGMNTEAFF.